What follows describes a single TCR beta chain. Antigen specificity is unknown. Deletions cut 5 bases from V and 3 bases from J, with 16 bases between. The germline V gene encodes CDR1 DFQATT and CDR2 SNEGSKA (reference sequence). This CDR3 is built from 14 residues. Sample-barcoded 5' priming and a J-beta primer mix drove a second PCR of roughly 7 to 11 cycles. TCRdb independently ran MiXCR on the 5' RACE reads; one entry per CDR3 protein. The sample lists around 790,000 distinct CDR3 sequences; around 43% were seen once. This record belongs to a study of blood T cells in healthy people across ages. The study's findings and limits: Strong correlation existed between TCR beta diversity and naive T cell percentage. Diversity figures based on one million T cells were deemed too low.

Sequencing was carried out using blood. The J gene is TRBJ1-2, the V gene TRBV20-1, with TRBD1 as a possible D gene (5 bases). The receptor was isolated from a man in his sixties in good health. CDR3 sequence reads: CSAGRGRLDYGYTF. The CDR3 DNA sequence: TGCAGTGCTGGGCGGGGACGGCTGGACTATGGCTACACCTTC.